This is a list of T cell receptor beta chains from one sample in a study of Ad26.COV2.S vaccination and SARS-CoV-2 variants. This table comes from immunoSEQ multiplex PCR, and its TCRdb copy is limited to in-frame clones, with some not included. The sample has around 300,000 clones, approximately 86% seen once. The specimen comprised peripheral blood, sampled in a trial of Ad26.COV2.S vaccine versus placebo. These receptors all come from a person between 18 and 60 years old who received the Ad26.COV2.S COVID-19 vaccine or a placebo. The CDR3 runs from the conserved cysteine through the conserved F or W. A D gene is named only where the DNA matches it firmly. Size is stated for part of the rows, as once, few or many counts, or as a class when the clone is expanded.

size: .
J: TRBJ1-2
V: TRBV7-2
D: .
DNA: TGTGCCAGCGCCTGGCTTGAGGGCGATGGCTACACCTTC
CDR3: CASAWLEGDGYTF

size: .
J: TRBJ2-7
V: TRBV4-1
D: .
DNA: TGCGCCAGCAGCCAGCCCCGGGACGGCTCCTACGAGCAGTACTTC
CDR3: CASSQPRDGSYEQYF

size: .
J: TRBJ2-7
V: TRBV4-2
D: .
DNA: TGTGCCAGCAGCCATCCTGGGACGTACTACGAGCAGTACTTC
CDR3: CASSHPGTYYEQYF

size: .
J: TRBJ2-3
V: TRBV5-1
D: TRBD1
DNA: TGCGCCAGCAGCGGCGGGACAGGGAGGCCGGATACGCAGTATTTT
CDR3: CASSGGTGRPDTQYF

size: .
J: TRBJ1-3
V: TRBV28
D: .
DNA: TGTGCCAGCAGTGAGGGTCGGAACACCATATATTTT
CDR3: CASSEGRNTIYF

size: .
J: TRBJ2-1
V: TRBV5-5
D: .
DNA: TGTGCCAGCACCACTCTGGATAGCGATGAGCAGTTCTTC
CDR3: CASTTLDSDEQFF

size: .
J: TRBJ2-2
V: TRBV18
D: .
DNA: TGTGCCAGCTCACCACCAAGTCTGTATAACACCGGGGAGCTGTTTTTT
CDR3: CASSPPSLYNTGELFF

size: .
J: TRBJ2-5
V: TRBV7-2
D: .
DNA: TGTGCCAGCACCGAAAGGTACTCTACGGCGACCCAGTACTTC
CDR3: CASTERYSTATQYF

size: .
J: TRBJ2-7
V: TRBV6-5
D: .
DNA: TGTGCCAGCAGTCCATCAGGGGCCCCGTACGAGCAGTACTTC
CDR3: CASSPSGAPYEQYF

size: .
J: TRBJ2-7
V: TRBV5-1
D: .
DNA: TGCGCCAGCAGCTTGGAACCAGGGACCTACGAGCAGTACTTC
CDR3: CASSLEPGTYEQYF

size: .
J: TRBJ2-7
V: TRBV13
D: .
DNA: TGTGCCAGCAGCCTACAGGGCCCCGACTCCTACGAGCAGTACTTC
CDR3: CASSLQGPDSYEQYF

size: few
J: TRBJ2-7
V: TRBV27
D: .
DNA: TGTGCCAGCAGTTCGGGGCTGACGGGGGAGCAGTACTTC
CDR3: CASSSGLTGEQYF

size: few
J: TRBJ2-1
V: TRBV14
D: .
DNA: TGTGCCAGCAGCCGCCAGATGAGCTCCTACAATGAGCAGTTCTTC
CDR3: CASSRQMSSYNEQFF

size: .
J: TRBJ1-5
V: TRBV28
D: .
DNA: TGTGCCAGCAGTTCTGCGGGCAATCAGCCCCAGCATTTT
CDR3: CASSSAGNQPQHF

size: .
J: TRBJ2-1
V: TRBV11-1
D: TRBD2
DNA: TGTGCCAGCAGCGCGGGAGCCTACAATGAGCAGTTCTTC
CDR3: CASSAGAYNEQFF

size: .
J: TRBJ2-5
V: TRBV10-1
D: .
DNA: TGCGCCAGCAGTGAGTCGAAAGGGAAAGAGACCCAGTACTTC
CDR3: CASSESKGKETQYF

size: .
J: TRBJ1-1
V: TRBV7-8
D: .
DNA: TGTGCCAGCAGCTCCGGGACGAACACTGAAGCTTTCTTT
CDR3: CASSSGTNTEAFF

size: .
J: TRBJ1-5
V: TRBV7-2
D: .
DNA: TGTGCCAGCAGCCGCTTGAGAGTGAATCAGCCCCAGCATTTT
CDR3: CASSRLRVNQPQHF

size: .
J: TRBJ1-6
V: TRBV6-5
D: TRBD1
DNA: TGTGCCAGCAGTTACTCGGGGACAGCTAATTCACCCCTCCACTTT
CDR3: CASSYSGTANSPLHF

size: .
J: TRBJ2-5
V: TRBV6-1
D: .
DNA: TGTGCCAGCAGTGACCTAATTAATCTGGGAGAGACCCAGTACTTC
CDR3: CASSDLINLGETQYF

size: .
J: TRBJ2-2
V: TRBV19
D: TRBD2
DNA: TGTGCCAGTTCAGCGGGGAAGAACACCGGGGAGCTGTTTTTT
CDR3: CASSAGKNTGELFF

size: .
J: TRBJ1-2
V: TRBV10-3
D: .
DNA: TGTGCCATCAGTGAATTCGACAGACTCGGCTACACCTTC
CDR3: CAISEFDRLGYTF

size: .
J: TRBJ2-2
V: TRBV27
D: TRBD2
DNA: TGTGCCAGCAGTTCTAGCGGGAGGGCCCCCCTGGTCAATCTGTTTTTT
CDR3: CASSSSGRAPLVNLFF

size: .
J: TRBJ1-4
V: TRBV7-9
D: TRBD1
DNA: TGTGCCAGCAGCTTTGGTGGGACAGGGCGAACTAATGAAAAACTGTTTTTT
CDR3: CASSFGGTGRTNEKLFF

size: few
J: TRBJ2-3
V: TRBV6-2/TRBV6-3
D: .
DNA: TGTGCCAGCAGTTACCCAGATACGCAGTATTTT
CDR3: CASSYPDTQYF

size: .
J: TRBJ1-6
V: TRBV6-5
D: .
DNA: TGTGCCAGCAGTTACAGGGGAAGTTGGAGTAATTCACCCCTCCACTTT
CDR3: CASSYRGSWSNSPLHF

size: .
J: TRBJ1-4
V: TRBV28
D: .
DNA: TGTGCCACCAGGGAGTGGACTAATGAAAAACTGTTTTTT
CDR3: CATREWTNEKLFF

size: .
J: TRBJ2-1
V: TRBV12-3/TRBV12-4
D: TRBD2
DNA: TGTGCCAGCAGTTTAGGGACTAGGAATGAGCAGTTCTTC
CDR3: CASSLGTRNEQFF

size: .
J: TRBJ2-7
V: TRBV28
D: TRBD2
DNA: TGTGCCAGCAACCACATGGGGGGGTACGAGCAGTACTTC
CDR3: CASNHMGGYEQYF

size: .
J: TRBJ2-7
V: TRBV5-5
D: TRBD1
DNA: TGTGCCAGCAGCCGACCGGGACAGGAAAACGAGCAGTACTTC
CDR3: CASSRPGQENEQYF

size: .
J: TRBJ1-3
V: TRBV21-1
D: .
DNA: TGTGCCAGCAGCAAAGCTTTCCCCGGGACAGGTGCCTCTTTCTCTGGAAACACCATATATTTT
CDR3: CASSKAFPGTGASFSGNTIYF

size: .
J: TRBJ2-1
V: TRBV19
D: TRBD2
DNA: TGTGCCAGTAGTGTTGACGGTAGCGGGATAAATGAGCAGTTCTTC
CDR3: CASSVDGSGINEQFF

size: .
J: TRBJ1-2
V: TRBV28
D: .
DNA: TGTGCCAGCAGCCGAATCCGGGACGACAACTATGGCTACACCTTC
CDR3: CASSRIRDDNYGYTF

size: .
J: TRBJ1-1
V: TRBV18
D: TRBD1
DNA: TGTGCCAGCTCCCCGGGGCAGGGGGGAATCACTGAAGCTTTCTTT
CDR3: CASSPGQGGITEAFF

size: .
J: TRBJ1-3
V: TRBV30
D: .
DNA: TGTGCCTGGATCGCGACTTGGAACACCATATATTTT
CDR3: CAWIATWNTIYF

size: .
J: TRBJ2-3
V: TRBV18
D: TRBD2
DNA: TGTGCCAGCTCATCGGGAGGGGTCGACACAGATACGCAGTATTTT
CDR3: CASSSGGVDTDTQYF

size: .
J: TRBJ1-2
V: TRBV5-1
D: .
DNA: TGCGCCAGCAGCTTGGGGACGCTCTCTAACTATGGCTACACCTTC
CDR3: CASSLGTLSNYGYTF